The next 8 T cell receptor beta chains were all read from a single sample in a study of cytomegalovirus exposure and HLA in healthy donors. The PCR ran on 60 Vbeta and 13 Jbeta primers. TCRdb's table, derived via immunoSEQ multiplex PCR, lists solely in-frame clones and lacks some. Among under 200,000 clones, 60% to 85% were seen once, and the ten largest hold 2% to 2.5%. Source material: PBMCs. These receptors were obtained from a man aged 50-59 years in good health and CMV-seropositive.

This chain links TRBV11-2 with TRBJ2-3, with TRBD2 matching over 10 bases. V was pared by 0 bases and J by 2 bases, with 2 bases of the junction left unmatched. There are 16 residues in the CDR3. Per germline, CDR1 SGHAT and CDR2 FQNNGV. Here the CDR3 DNA reads TGTGCCAGCAGCTTAGAAGCGGGGGGGCCCACAGATACGCAGTATTTT. Its protein product is CASSLEAGGPTDTQYF.

The CDR3 here is CASSRSYNEQFF. CDR3 bases: TGTGCCAGCAGTCGCTCCTACAATGAGCAGTTCTTC. The chain combines TRBV6-6 with TRBJ2-1, with D uncertain. Germline V gene lookup returns CDR1 MNHNY and CDR2 SVGAGI (reference sequence). This CDR3 has 12 residues. V lost 5 bases, J lost 0 bases, and 2 bases lay in between.

This sequence joins TRBV4-1 and TRBJ2-3; 13 bases line up with TRBD2. CDR1 is MGHRA, CDR2 YSYEKL, per germline. The CDR3 covers 16 residues. Trimming took 5 bases from V and 4 from J; bases not matched to a gene: 6. CDR3 in amino acids: CASSLLAGGPPDTQYF. The CDR3 DNA reads as TGCGCCAGCAGCTTACTAGCGGGGGGGCCCCCAGATACGCAGTATTTT.

Concerning this clone itself: In the same sample, other DNA sequences code for this CDR3. The chain links TRBV19 to TRBJ1-2, with a tentative D call TRBD1 (5 bases). The length of the CDR3 is 12 residues. The ends were cut back, 5 bases at V and 4 bases at J, with 8 bases in the middle. Germline CDR1 LNHDA, CDR2 SQIVND (reference sequence). For the CDR3, the DNA is TGTGCCAGTAGTCCCGACAGCTATGGCTACACCTTC. Translating it yields CASSPDSYGYTF.

This rearrangement joins TRBV7-2 to TRBJ2-5; 11 bases match TRBD2. J lost 2 bases, V lost 2 bases, and 4 bases had no gene match. This CDR3 region has 16 residues. Germline V lookup: CDR1 SGHTA, CDR2 FQGNSA. CDR3 coding DNA: TGTGCCAGCAGCTTATCCCTAGCGGGGGGACAAGAGACCCAGTACTTC. Its protein product is CASSLSLAGGQETQYF.

This chain links TRBV7-9 with TRBJ1-6, with D possibly matching TRBD1 (6 bases). Trimming pared 8 bases from V and 7 bases from J, leaving 18 bases between. Germline V gene data show CDR1 as SEHNR and CDR2 as FQNEAQ (reference sequence). CDR3 length: 15 residues. The CDR3 here is CASPRGPGVNSPLHF. Written as DNA, the CDR3 is TGTGCCAGCCCGCGGGGGCCCGGGGTGAATTCACCCCTCCACTTT. Full variable domain (outside the CDR3, taken from reference TRBV7-9 and TRBJ1-6): DTGVSQNPRHKITKRGQNVTFRCDPISEHNRLYWYRQTLGQGPEFLTYFQNEAQLEKSRLLSDRFSAERPKGSFSTLEIQRTEQGDSAMYLCASPRGPGVNSPLHFGNGTRLTVT.

The chain combines TRBV5-1 with TRBJ2-2; tentative D call: TRBD2 (5 bases). V lost 4 bases to trimming and J lost 1 base, with 11 bases between them. The CDR3 runs 15 residues. Per germline, CDR1 SGHRS and CDR2 YFSETQ. The CDR3 loop is CASSQEGLNTGELFF. The CDR3, as DNA: TGCGCCAGCAGCCAAGAGGGTTTGAACACCGGGGAGCTGTTTTTT.

This chain joins TRBV19 and TRBJ2-7; 7 nucleotides match TRBD1. CDR3 length equals 14 residues. Trimming at V came to 9 bases and at J to 3 bases, leaving 11 bases not matched to a gene. The germline V gene encodes CDR1 LNHDA and CDR2 SQIVND (reference sequence). The CDR3 nucleotides are TGTGCCAGCAGTGGTGGGGGACAGATCTACGAGCAGTACTTC. The encoded protein is CASSGGGQIYEQYF.